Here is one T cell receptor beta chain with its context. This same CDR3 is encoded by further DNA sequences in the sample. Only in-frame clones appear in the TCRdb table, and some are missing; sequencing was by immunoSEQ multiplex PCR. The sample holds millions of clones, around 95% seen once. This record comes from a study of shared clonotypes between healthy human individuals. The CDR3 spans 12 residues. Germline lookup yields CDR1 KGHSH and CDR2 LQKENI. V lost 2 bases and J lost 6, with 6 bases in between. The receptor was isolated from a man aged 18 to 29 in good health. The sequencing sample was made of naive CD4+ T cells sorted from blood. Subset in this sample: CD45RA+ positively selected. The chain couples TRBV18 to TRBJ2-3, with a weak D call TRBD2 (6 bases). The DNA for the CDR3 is TGTGCCAGCTCACCAGGAGGGGATACGCAGTATTTT. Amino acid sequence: CASSPGGDTQYF.